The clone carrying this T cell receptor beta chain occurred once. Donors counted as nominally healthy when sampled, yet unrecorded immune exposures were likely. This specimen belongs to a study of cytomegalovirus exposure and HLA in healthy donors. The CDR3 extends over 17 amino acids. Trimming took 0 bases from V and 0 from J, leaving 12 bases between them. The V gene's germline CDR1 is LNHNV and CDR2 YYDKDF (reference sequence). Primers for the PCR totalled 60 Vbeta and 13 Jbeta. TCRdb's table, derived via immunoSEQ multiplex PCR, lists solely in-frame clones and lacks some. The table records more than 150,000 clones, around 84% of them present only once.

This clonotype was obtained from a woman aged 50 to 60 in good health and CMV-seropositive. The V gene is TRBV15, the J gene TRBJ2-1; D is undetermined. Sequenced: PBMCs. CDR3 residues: CATSRDGFVSSYNEQFF. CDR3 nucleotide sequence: TGTGCCACCAGCAGAGATGGTTTCGTCAGCTCCTACAATGAGCAGTTCTTC.